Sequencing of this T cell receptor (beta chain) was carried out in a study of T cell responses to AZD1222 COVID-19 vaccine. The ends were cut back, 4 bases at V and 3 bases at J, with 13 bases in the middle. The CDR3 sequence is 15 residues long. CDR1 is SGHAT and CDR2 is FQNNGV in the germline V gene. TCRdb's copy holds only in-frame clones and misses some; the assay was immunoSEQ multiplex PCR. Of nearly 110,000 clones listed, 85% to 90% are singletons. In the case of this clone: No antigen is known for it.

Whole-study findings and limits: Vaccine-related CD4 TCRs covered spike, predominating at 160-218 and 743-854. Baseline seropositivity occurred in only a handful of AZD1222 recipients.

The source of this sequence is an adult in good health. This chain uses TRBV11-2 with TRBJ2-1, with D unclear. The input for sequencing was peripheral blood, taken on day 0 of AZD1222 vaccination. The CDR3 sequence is CASSSLPMGYNEQFF. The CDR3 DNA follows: TGTGCCAGCAGCTCCCTACCCATGGGCTACAATGAGCAGTTCTTC.